The subject of this entry is one T cell receptor beta chain. The germline CDR1 and CDR2 sequences are SGDLS and YYNGEE. Between the trimmed V and J ends, which lost 1 base and 4 bases, there was a span of 11 bases. This CDR3 comprises 14 residues. The method was immunoSEQ multiplex PCR; TCRdb's version includes in-frame clones alone and lacks a portion of them. This table has some 80,000 clones, around 88% appearing once. This record comes from a study of OX40 agonist ivuxolimab in advanced cancers. Study information: Dose-escalation patients' cancers were hepatocellular carcinoma, melanoma, renal cell or head and neck cancer.

Here the sequenced sample was CD4+ or CD8+ T cells sorted from blood, taken in a trial of the OX40 agonist ivuxolimab. This TCR was recovered from an adult with an advanced solid tumor such as melanoma, head and neck, liver or kidney cancer. This chain links TRBV9 with TRBJ2-5, with D perhaps TRBD1 (5 bases). As DNA, the CDR3 is TGTGCCAGCAGCGTACAGGGATCTCCAGAGACCCAGTACTTC. It encodes CASSVQGSPETQYF.